Listed below are T cell receptor beta chains from one sample, sequenced in a study of CD8+ T cells in alopecia areata. Profiled with immunoSEQ multiplex PCR; TCRdb holds only in-frame clones, not every one. This table has 190,000 or so clones, 58% appearing once. The specimen was CD4+ T cells sorted from blood, collected at week 24, from a patient treated with tofacitinib. All receptors come from a human donor with alopecia areata. CDR3s include the opening cysteine and the closing phenylalanine or tryptophan. Fields, in order: D gene, clone size, V gene, J gene, CDR3 protein, CDR3 DNA. D genes are given only for firm matches. The size of a clone is reported for some rows only, either as once, few or many, or as a class for expanded clones.

D gene: NA; clone size: few; V gene: TRBV7-9; J gene: TRBJ1-1; CDR3 protein: CASSLTGMNTEAFF; CDR3 DNA: TGTGCCAGCAGCTTAACAGGCATGAACACTGAAGCTTTCTTT
D gene: NA; clone size: NA; V gene: TRBV11-1; J gene: TRBJ2-2; CDR3 protein: CASSSGQYTGELFF; CDR3 DNA: TGTGCCAGCAGCTCTGGACAGTACACCGGGGAGCTGTTTTTT
D gene: NA; clone size: few; V gene: TRBV29-1; J gene: TRBJ2-3; CDR3 protein: CSVRASAADTQYF; CDR3 DNA: TGCAGCGTTAGGGCTTCGGCCGCAGATACGCAGTATTTT
D gene: NA; clone size: few; V gene: TRBV7-9; J gene: TRBJ2-7; CDR3 protein: CASSSGVYEQYF; CDR3 DNA: TGTGCCAGCAGCTCGGGGGTATACGAGCAGTACTTC
D gene: TRBD2; clone size: NA; V gene: TRBV4-2; J gene: TRBJ2-3; CDR3 protein: CASSQDSLAGREYF; CDR3 DNA: TGTGCCAGCAGCCAAGATAGCCTAGCGGGGAGGGAGTATTTT
D gene: NA; clone size: few; V gene: TRBV5-4; J gene: TRBJ2-2; CDR3 protein: CASSEDFTGELFF; CDR3 DNA: TGTGCCAGCAGCGAGGATTTCACCGGGGAGCTGTTTTTT
D gene: TRBD1; clone size: few; V gene: TRBV15; J gene: TRBJ2-5; CDR3 protein: CATSRDGDRGETQYF; CDR3 DNA: TGTGCCACCAGCAGAGATGGGGACAGGGGAGAGACCCAGTACTTC
D gene: TRBD2; clone size: few; V gene: TRBV7-3; J gene: TRBJ2-3; CDR3 protein: CASSLKRGGPQYF; CDR3 DNA: TGTGCCAGCAGCCTGAAGCGGGGGGGCCCGCAGTATTTT
D gene: TRBD1; clone size: NA; V gene: TRBV28; J gene: TRBJ1-5; CDR3 protein: CASRVGGTVYSNQPQHF; CDR3 DNA: TGTGCCAGCAGAGTCGGAGGGACAGTGTATAGCAATCAGCCCCAGCATTTT
D gene: NA; clone size: NA; V gene: TRBV15; J gene: TRBJ2-7; CDR3 protein: CATSRDMPIQDEQYF; CDR3 DNA: TGTGCCACCAGCAGAGATATGCCCATTCAGGACGAGCAGTACTTC
D gene: TRBD2; clone size: few; V gene: TRBV15; J gene: TRBJ2-6; CDR3 protein: CATSRDQLAGFSGANVLTF; CDR3 DNA: TGTGCCACCAGCAGAGATCAACTAGCGGGATTCTCTGGGGCCAACGTCCTGACTTTC
D gene: TRBD1; clone size: NA; V gene: TRBV29-1; J gene: TRBJ1-2; CDR3 protein: CSAKTGWGTGYTF; CDR3 DNA: TGCAGCGCGAAGACAGGGTGGGGAACTGGCTACACCTTC
D gene: NA; clone size: many; V gene: TRBV30; J gene: TRBJ1-4; CDR3 protein: CAWKRKEKLFF; CDR3 DNA: TGTGCCTGGAAACGGAAAGAAAAACTGTTTTTT
D gene: NA; clone size: NA; V gene: TRBV19; J gene: TRBJ2-1; CDR3 protein: CASSGVTGNRFF; CDR3 DNA: TGTGCCAGTAGTGGGGTTACAGGAAACCGGTTCTTC
D gene: NA; clone size: NA; V gene: TRBV7-9; J gene: TRBJ2-7; CDR3 protein: CASSQTVYEQYF; CDR3 DNA: TGTGCCAGCAGCCAGACAGTCTACGAGCAGTACTTC
D gene: NA; clone size: NA; V gene: TRBV2; J gene: TRBJ1-5; CDR3 protein: CASARTSDNQPQHF; CDR3 DNA: TGTGCCAGCGCAAGAACTTCGGACAATCAGCCCCAGCATTTT
D gene: NA; clone size: NA; V gene: TRBV27; J gene: TRBJ2-3; CDR3 protein: CASSLSRGVTQYF; CDR3 DNA: TGTGCCAGCAGTTTATCGAGAGGCGTGACGCAGTATTTT
D gene: NA; clone size: NA; V gene: TRBV5-6; J gene: TRBJ2-2; CDR3 protein: CASKSTGNTGELFF; CDR3 DNA: TGTGCCAGCAAATCGACAGGGAACACCGGGGAGCTGTTTTTT
D gene: NA; clone size: few; V gene: TRBV5-1; J gene: TRBJ2-3; CDR3 protein: CASSLTAGTDTQYF; CDR3 DNA: TGCGCCAGCAGCTTGACGGCGGGCACAGATACGCAGTATTTT
D gene: NA; clone size: NA; V gene: TRBV7-2; J gene: TRBJ1-1; CDR3 protein: CASSLEQMNTEAFF; CDR3 DNA: TGTGCCAGCAGCTTAGAACAGATGAACACTGAAGCTTTCTTT